This T cell receptor (beta chain) appears in the sequencing data of a study of T cell repertoires in cytomegalovirus infection. Study background: Matching HLA type, along with CMV infection, was indicated by public TCR beta signatures.

The study, taken as a whole, reports: HLA-C-restricted CMV clonotypes gave the most frequent clonotype in two of eight donors.

This clonotype turned up a few times. Its cognate antigen is unknown. The V end lost 0 bases, the J end lost 2 bases, and 16 bases lay between the germline ends. In germline, CDR1 is MNHEY, CDR2 SMNVEV (reference sequence). The CDR3 extends over 17 amino acids. Using its own MiXCR run on the reads, TCRdb lists one record per CDR3 protein. The sample lists hundreds of thousands of distinct CDR3 sequences; about a third were seen once. This TCR was sampled from a human donor in good health (CMV status not recorded). Some clones in this sample may be carry-over from other donors' samples. Sequencing was performed on cultured CD8+ T cells from PBMCs, taken from culture after CMV antigen stimulation. The V call is TRBV27, the J call TRBJ1-1; D gene ambiguous. This chain's CDR3 is CASSLSLSTLPNTEAFF. For the CDR3, the DNA is TGTGCCAGCAGTTTATCCCTGTCAACGCTCCCCAACACTGAAGCTTTCTTT.